Below, 16 T cell receptor beta chains from the same sample are listed, as sequenced in a study of shared clonotypes between healthy human individuals. TCRdb's table, derived via immunoSEQ multiplex PCR, lists solely in-frame clones and lacks some. The sample includes 980,000 or so clones, less than 85% of them seen just once. Sequencing was done on a sample of memory CD4+ T cells sorted from blood. Subset: CD45RA-negative fraction. Source of these receptors: a man aged 18 to 29 in good health.

The rearrangement links TRBV11-3 to TRBJ2-2, with TRBD1 matching 7 bases. V lost 3 bases and J lost 10; bases outside the gene matches: 11. Germline CDR1 is SGHNT and CDR2 is YENEEA. The CDR3 has 15 residues. The CDR3 loop is CASSLTNLQGKELFF. Here the CDR3 DNA reads TGTGCCAGCAGCTTGACCAACTTACAGGGGAAGGAGCTGTTTTTT.

This sequence joins TRBV4-2 and TRBJ2-2; D not certain. The V and J ends lost 1 base and 4 bases respectively, with 10 bases between them. CDR3 size: 15 residues. The germline V gene has CDR1 LGHNA and CDR2 YNFKEQ. This CDR3 is CASSQADARTGELFF. Written as DNA, the CDR3 is TGTGCCAGCAGCCAAGCTGACGCCCGCACCGGGGAGCTGTTTTTT.

The J gene is TRBJ1-5, the V gene TRBV7-9, with 12 nucleotides matching TRBD1. In germline, CDR1 is SEHNR, CDR2 FQNEAQ (reference sequence). CDR3 length: 15 residues. V was clipped by 8 bases and J by 7 bases; unmatched bases: 9. CDR3 sequence reads: CASGPGTGGGQPQHF. CDR3 sequence (DNA): TGTGCCAGCGGACCCGGGACAGGGGGCGGACAGCCCCAGCATTTT.

The V and J genes are TRBV6-1 and TRBJ1-2; D possibly corresponds to TRBD1 (5 bases). Germline V gene lookup returns CDR1 MNHNS and CDR2 SASEGT. The CDR3 length is 13 residues. The V end was cut by 2 bases, the J end by 8 bases, with 12 bases between. CDR3 amino acids: CASSESFGDGYTF. DNA for the CDR3: TGTGCCAGCAGTGAAAGCTTTGGGGACGGCTACACCTTC.

CDR3 coding DNA: TGTGCCAGCTCATCCGCGGGAGGGTCGTCCTACGAGCAGTACTTC. Residues: CASSSAGGSSYEQYF. The J gene is TRBJ2-7, the V gene TRBV18; 9 bases agree with TRBD2. The trim removed 5 bases at V and 1 base at J, leaving 6 bases unmatched. The CDR3 covers 15 residues. From germline, CDR1 is KGHSH and CDR2 LQKENI.

V is TRBV11-2 and J is TRBJ1-1; the D is unclear. The CDR3 contains 13 residues. V lost 5 bases and J 2 bases, leaving 9 bases between the germline ends. Germline values: CDR1 SGHAT, CDR2 FQNNGV. The CDR3: CASSPESNTEAFF. The CDR3 coding sequence is TGTGCCAGCAGCCCCGAGAGTAACACTGAAGCTTTCTTT.

The chain is built from TRBV6-6 and TRBJ2-3; no definite D call. The V and J ends lost 6 bases and 7 bases respectively, with 17 bases between them. This CDR3 has 14 amino acids. Germline CDR1 MNHNY, CDR2 SVGAGI (reference sequence). The DNA of the CDR3 is TGTGCCAGCAGCCCCACCCGGGCCGCTAATACGCAGTATTTT. It yields the protein CASSPTRAANTQYF.

There are a few counts of this clone. This chain joins TRBV2 and TRBJ2-3, with D perhaps matching TRBD2 (5 bases). Germline V CDR1 and CDR2: SNHLY, FYNNEI. The V end lost 6 bases, the J end lost 2 bases, and 15 bases lay between the germline ends. The CDR3 loop spans 15 amino acids. The CDR3 spells CASSPPHSDTDTQYF. Here the CDR3 DNA reads TGTGCCAGCAGCCCACCCCATAGCGACACAGATACGCAGTATTTT.

This chain connects TRBV6-5 to TRBJ1-1; D call uncertain. CDR3 size: 15 residues. V dropped 6 bases and J dropped 2 bases, with 16 bases sitting between them. Germline lookup yields CDR1 MNHEY and CDR2 SVGAGI. Here the CDR3 DNA reads TGTGCCAGCAGATTCAGTGACGCATTCAACACTGAAGCTTTCTTT. Its translation is CASRFSDAFNTEAFF.

This clone appeared a single time. V gene TRBV5-4 combines with J gene TRBJ1-2; possibly TRBD1 for D (6 bases). Germline V gene sequence: CDR1 SGHNT, CDR2 YYREEE (reference sequence). The length of the CDR3 is 16 residues. V was pared by 0 bases and J by 5 bases, with 17 bases between. The CDR3 reads CASSLGTGGAGYGYTF. CDR3 sequence (DNA): TGTGCCAGCAGCTTGGGGACCGGGGGGGCCGGGTATGGCTACACCTTC.

This clone was recorded many times. This sample includes further DNA sequences coding for the same CDR3. The chain has TRBV2 and TRBJ1-6; D unclear. Germline lookup yields CDR1 SNHLY and CDR2 FYNNEI. There are 11 residues in the CDR3. The V end lost 4 bases, the J end lost 9 bases, and 4 bases lay between the germline ends. CDR3 bases: TGTGCCAGCAGTGGGAGTTCACCCCTCCACTTT. This encodes CASSGSSPLHF.

The chain carries TRBV30 and TRBJ2-2; D is possibly TRBD1 (6 bases). V shed 4 bases and J shed 8 bases, with 17 bases lying between them. The CDR3 runs 14 residues. In germline, CDR1 is GTSNPN, CDR2 SVGIG (reference sequence). The CDR3 protein is CAWTTSIRGGELFF. CDR3 DNA: TGTGCCTGGACCACTTCCATTAGGGGGGGGGAGCTGTTTTTT.

This rearrangement joins TRBV14 to TRBJ2-7; TRBD1 is a possible D gene (5 bases). The germline CDR1 and CDR2 sequences are SGHDN and FVKESK. This CDR3 spans 15 amino acids. The V and J ends lost 4 bases and 0 bases respectively, with 13 bases between them. CDR3 sequence (DNA): TGTGCCAGCAGCCGGGGCTTGCAGAGCTCCTACGAGCAGTACTTC. This sequence encodes CASSRGLQSSYEQYF.

This clone was detected only once. The gene calls are TRBV15 and TRBJ2-3, with TRBD2 matching over 10 bases. The CDR3 runs 16 residues. The germline gives CDR1 LNHNV, CDR2 YYDKDF (reference sequence). V lost 8 bases and J lost 0; bases outside the gene matches: 8. Written as DNA, the CDR3 is TGTGCCACCGCTGTAGGACTAGCGGTTAGCACAGATACGCAGTATTTT. Translated: CATAVGLAVSTDTQYF.

This chain connects TRBV30 to TRBJ2-2; 10 bases are a match to TRBD1. This CDR3 is 16 amino acids long. The junction had 10 bases not matched to a gene; V was cut back by 5 bases and J by 4 bases. Germline V lookup: CDR1 GTSNPN, CDR2 SVGIG (reference sequence). The CDR3 sequence is CAWSYRDRGRTGELFF. As DNA, the CDR3 is TGTGCCTGGTCGTACCGGGACAGGGGACGCACCGGGGAGCTGTTTTTT. Variable domain in full (rest from reference TRBV30 and TRBJ2-2): SQTIHQWPATLVQPVGSPLSLECTVEGTSNPNLYWYRQAAGRGLQLLFYSVGIGQISSEVPQNLSASRPQDRQFILSSKKLLLSDSGFYLCAWSYRDRGRTGELFFGEGSRLTVL.

The J gene is TRBJ2-1, the V gene TRBV19; perhaps TRBD2 as D (6 bases). Trimming pared 5 bases from V and 0 bases from J, leaving 20 bases between. The CDR3 is 18 residues long. In germline, CDR1 is LNHDA, CDR2 SQIVND (reference sequence). CDR3: CASSWRQIAVSSYNEQFF. The CDR3 DNA reads as TGTGCCAGTAGTTGGCGGCAGATAGCGGTAAGCTCCTACAATGAGCAGTTCTTC.